A few counts support the clone carrying this T cell receptor beta chain. Its antigen is unknown. The data belong to a study of T cell responses to AZD1222 COVID-19 vaccine. Study-level results: Once two AZD1222 doses were given, Spike-specific TCR breadth and depth went up.

V shed 0 bases and J shed 10 bases, with 10 bases lying between them. CDR1 and CDR2 (germline): ENHRY, SYGVKD. The CDR3 has 14 residues. TCRdb's copy holds only in-frame clones and misses some; the assay was immunoSEQ multiplex PCR. Among about 120,000 clones listed, more than 70% were seen once. The chain recombines TRBV10-3 with TRBJ1-6; D is undetermined. The sample was peripheral blood, taken on day 0 of AZD1222 vaccination. This clonotype originated in an adult in good health. CDR3 amino acids: CAISESPGRSPLHF. Here the CDR3 DNA reads TGTGCCATCAGTGAGTCTCCGGGCCGCTCACCCCTCCACTTT.